This TCR beta chain derives from a study of cytomegalovirus exposure and HLA in healthy donors. The data were produced by immunoSEQ multiplex PCR, yet TCRdb's version contains in-frame clones alone and is incomplete. The sample has approximately 150,000 clones, about 82% seen once. This TCR was sampled from a young man in good health and CMV-seropositive. The sequenced material came from PBMCs.

The CDR3 bases are TGTGCCAGCAGCCCGACAGGGAACTATTCACCCCTCCACTTT. This translates into CASSPTGNYSPLHF. The chain combines TRBV9 with TRBJ1-6, with TRBD1 matching 7 bases. This CDR3 is 14 amino acids long. V lost 4 bases and J lost 8; bases outside the gene matches: 6. The germline V gene encodes CDR1 SGDLS and CDR2 YYNGEE.